The source of this T cell receptor (beta chain) is a study of beta chain features in type 1 diabetes. CDR1 MNHEY and CDR2 SVGAGI come from the germline V gene. Trimming removed 4 bases from V and 0 bases from J, with 10 bases in between. The CDR3 totals 14 residues. In regard to this clone: The antigen remains unidentified.

Sort purity for all populations was recorded as exceeding 98%. Findings of the study overall: Shortening that was moderate but significant affected the TCRB CDR3s of Type 1 diabetes patients in all four CD4+ subsets. cDNA-based reads could over-represent cells with high TCR expression.

TCRB transcripts that were expressed got sequenced, as all of the isolated RNA had been reverse transcribed. Naive, central memory and regulatory T cell samples yielded around 3.5 million reads on average. Sequencing used immunoSEQ multiplex PCR; TCRdb keeps in-frame clones, though not all of them. Of nearly 250,000 clones listed, around 14% are singletons. The V call is TRBV6-5, the J call TRBJ2-7; tentatively, D is TRBD2 (5 bases). Sequencing was carried out using naive CD4+ T cells from blood. The TCR sequence derives from a woman aged 40 to 50 in good health. CDR3 in amino acids: CASSSFGISYEQYF. The CDR3 DNA reads TGTGCCAGCAGTTCCTTCGGGATCTCCTACGAGCAGTACTTC.